This T cell receptor (beta chain) was captured in a study of neoadjuvant anti-PD-1 for oral cavity cancer. Study in general: Nivolumab at 3 mg/kg was mostly given biweekly, three to four doses, pre-surgery. Patients without progression received a fourth nivolumab dose around day 43, then surgical resection on days 50-56.

CDR1 is SGHRS and CDR2 is YFSETQ in the germline V gene. Trimming took off 1 base at V and 0 bases at J, with 8 bases between the two ends. This CDR3 is built from 15 residues. This sample's time point: after neoadjuvant nivolumab, at surgical resection. Blood cells were analyzed directly, without culture or expansion. Here immunoSEQ multiplex PCR was the method, and the copy in TCRdb shows in-frame clones only, minus some. The sample has some 33,000 clones; around four fifths are singletons. Study-level results: Each response group had just a few patients in TCR analyses.

With regard to this clone: Antigen unknown. The same CDR3 is also encoded by other DNA sequences in this sample.

The chain uses TRBV5-1 and TRBJ2-1; possible D gene TRBD1, 6 bases. This receptor was identified in a person between 40 and 85 years old with oral cavity squamous cell carcinoma. The sample was PBMCs, taken after nivolumab (anti-PD-1) treatment. Here the CDR3 DNA reads TGCGCCAGCAGCTTGACAGGGAGCTCCTACAATGAGCAGTTCTTC. Its protein product is CASSLTGSSYNEQFF.